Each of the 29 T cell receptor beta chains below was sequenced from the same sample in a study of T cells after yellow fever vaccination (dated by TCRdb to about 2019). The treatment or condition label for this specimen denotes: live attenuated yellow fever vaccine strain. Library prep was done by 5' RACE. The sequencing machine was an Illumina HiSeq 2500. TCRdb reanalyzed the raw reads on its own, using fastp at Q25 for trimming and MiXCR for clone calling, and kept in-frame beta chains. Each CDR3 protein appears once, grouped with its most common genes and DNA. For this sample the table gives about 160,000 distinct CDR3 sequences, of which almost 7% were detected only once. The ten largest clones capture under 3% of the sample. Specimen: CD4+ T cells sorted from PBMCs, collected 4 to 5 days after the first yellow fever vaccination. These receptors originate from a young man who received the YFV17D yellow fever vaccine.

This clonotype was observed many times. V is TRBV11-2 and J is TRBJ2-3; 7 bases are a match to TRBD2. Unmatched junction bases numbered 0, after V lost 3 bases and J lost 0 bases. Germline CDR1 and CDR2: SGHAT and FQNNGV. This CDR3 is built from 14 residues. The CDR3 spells CASSFSGSTDTQYF. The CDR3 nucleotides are TGTGCCAGCAGCTTTAGCGGGAGCACAGATACGCAGTATTTT.

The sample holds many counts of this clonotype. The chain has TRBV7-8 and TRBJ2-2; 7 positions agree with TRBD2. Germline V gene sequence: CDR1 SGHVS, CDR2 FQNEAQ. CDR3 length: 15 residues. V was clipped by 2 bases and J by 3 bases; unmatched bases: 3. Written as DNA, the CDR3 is TGTGCCAGCAGCTTAACGGGGGGTCACACCGGGGAGCTGTTTTTT. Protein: CASSLTGGHTGELFF.

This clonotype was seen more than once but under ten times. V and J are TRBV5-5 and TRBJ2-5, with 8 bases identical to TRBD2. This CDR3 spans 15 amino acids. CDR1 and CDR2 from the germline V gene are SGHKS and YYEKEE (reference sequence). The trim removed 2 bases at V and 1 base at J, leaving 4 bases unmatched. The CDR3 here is CASSFSGGAQETQYF. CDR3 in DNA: TGTGCCAGCAGCTTCTCGGGGGGGGCCCAAGAGACCCAGTACTTC.

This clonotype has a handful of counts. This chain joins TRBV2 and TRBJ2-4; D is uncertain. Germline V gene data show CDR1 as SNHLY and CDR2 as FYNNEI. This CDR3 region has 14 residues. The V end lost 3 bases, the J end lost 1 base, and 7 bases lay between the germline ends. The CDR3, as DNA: TGTGCCAGCAGTGATACCGGGGCCAAAAACATTCAGTACTTC. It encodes CASSDTGAKNIQYF.

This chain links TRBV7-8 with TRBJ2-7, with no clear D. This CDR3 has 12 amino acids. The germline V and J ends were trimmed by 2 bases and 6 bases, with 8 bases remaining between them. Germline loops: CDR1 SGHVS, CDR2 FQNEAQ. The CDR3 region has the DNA TGTGCCAGCAGCTTACCCGGAGCCGAGCAGTACGTC. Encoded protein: CASSLPGAEQYV.

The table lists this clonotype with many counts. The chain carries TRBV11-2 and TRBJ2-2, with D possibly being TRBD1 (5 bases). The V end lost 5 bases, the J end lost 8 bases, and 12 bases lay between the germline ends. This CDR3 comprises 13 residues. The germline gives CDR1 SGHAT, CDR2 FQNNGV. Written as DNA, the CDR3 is TGTGCCAGCAGCCTTCAGGGATCAGGGGAGCTGTTTTTT. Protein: CASSLQGSGELFF.

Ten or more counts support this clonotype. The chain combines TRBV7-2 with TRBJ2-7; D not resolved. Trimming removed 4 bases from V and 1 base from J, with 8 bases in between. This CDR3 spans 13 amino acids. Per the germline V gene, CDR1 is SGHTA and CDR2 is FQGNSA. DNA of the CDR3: TGTGCCAGCAGCTCCGGCTTTTCCTACGAGCAGTACTTC. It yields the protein CASSSGFSYEQYF.

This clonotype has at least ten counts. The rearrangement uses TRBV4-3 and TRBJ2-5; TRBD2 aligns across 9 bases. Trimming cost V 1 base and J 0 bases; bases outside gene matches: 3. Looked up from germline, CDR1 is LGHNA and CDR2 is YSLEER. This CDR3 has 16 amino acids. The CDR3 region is CASSQGSGGHQETQYF. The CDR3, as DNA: TGCGCCAGCAGCCAAGGTAGCGGGGGTCACCAAGAGACCCAGTACTTC.

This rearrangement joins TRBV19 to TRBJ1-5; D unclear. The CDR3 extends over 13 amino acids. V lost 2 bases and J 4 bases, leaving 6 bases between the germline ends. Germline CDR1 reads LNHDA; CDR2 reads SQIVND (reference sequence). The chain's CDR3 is CASSITKNQPQHF. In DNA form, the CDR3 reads TGTGCCAGTAGTATAACTAAAAATCAGCCCCAGCATTTT.

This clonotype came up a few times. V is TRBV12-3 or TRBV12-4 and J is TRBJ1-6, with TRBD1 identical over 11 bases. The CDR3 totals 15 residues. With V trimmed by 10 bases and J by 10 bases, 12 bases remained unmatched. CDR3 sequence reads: CATNRDRGSGSPLHF. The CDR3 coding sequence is TGTGCCACGAACCGGGACAGGGGGTCCGGGTCACCCCTCCACTTT.

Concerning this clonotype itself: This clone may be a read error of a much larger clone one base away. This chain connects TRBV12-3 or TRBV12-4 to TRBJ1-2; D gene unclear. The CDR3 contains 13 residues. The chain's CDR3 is CGSSSFINYGYTF. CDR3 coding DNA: TGTGGCAGCAGTTCCTTTATTAACTATGGCTACACCTTC.

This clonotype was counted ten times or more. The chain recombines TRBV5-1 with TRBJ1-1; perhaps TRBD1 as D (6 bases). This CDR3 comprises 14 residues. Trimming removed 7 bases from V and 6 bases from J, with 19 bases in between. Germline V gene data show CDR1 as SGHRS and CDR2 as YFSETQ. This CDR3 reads CASRSKQGNPEAFF. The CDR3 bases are TGCGCCAGCCGAAGTAAACAGGGTAACCCTGAAGCTTTCTTT.

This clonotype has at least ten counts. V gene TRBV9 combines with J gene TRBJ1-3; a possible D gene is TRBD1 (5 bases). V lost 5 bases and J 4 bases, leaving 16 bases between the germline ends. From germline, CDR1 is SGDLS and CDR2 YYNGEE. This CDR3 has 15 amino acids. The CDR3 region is CASRKGRWNGNTIYF. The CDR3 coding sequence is TGTGCCAGCAGAAAGGGGAGGTGGAACGGAAACACCATATATTTT.

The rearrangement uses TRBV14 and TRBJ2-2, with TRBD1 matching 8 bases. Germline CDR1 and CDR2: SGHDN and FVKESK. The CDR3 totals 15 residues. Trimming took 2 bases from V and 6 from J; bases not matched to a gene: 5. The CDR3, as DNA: TGTGCCAGCAGCCAACAGGGGGCTATAGCCGGGGAGCTGTTTTTT. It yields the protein CASSQQGAIAGELFF.

CDR3 in DNA: TGTGCCAGCAGCGTAGGGGACATTCAAGAGACCCAGTACTTC. It is translated as CASSVGDIQETQYF. This chain connects TRBV9 to TRBJ2-5, with D possibly matching TRBD1 (6 bases). Between the trimmed V and J ends, which lost 0 bases and 2 bases, there was a span of 8 bases. Germline V gene data show CDR1 as SGDLS and CDR2 as YYNGEE. The CDR3 consists of 14 residues.

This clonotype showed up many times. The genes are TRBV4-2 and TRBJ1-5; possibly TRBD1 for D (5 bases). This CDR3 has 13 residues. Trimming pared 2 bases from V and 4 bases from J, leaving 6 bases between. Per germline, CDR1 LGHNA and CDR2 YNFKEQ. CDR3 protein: CASSQQGNQPQHF. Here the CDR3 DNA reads TGTGCCAGCAGCCAACAGGGTAATCAGCCCCAGCATTTT.

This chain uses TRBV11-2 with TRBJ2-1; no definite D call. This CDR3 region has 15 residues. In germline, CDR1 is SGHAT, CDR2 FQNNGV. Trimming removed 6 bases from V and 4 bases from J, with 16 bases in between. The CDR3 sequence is CASRAFVKLYNEQFF. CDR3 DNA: TGTGCCAGCAGGGCGTTTGTGAAACTGTACAATGAGCAGTTCTTC.

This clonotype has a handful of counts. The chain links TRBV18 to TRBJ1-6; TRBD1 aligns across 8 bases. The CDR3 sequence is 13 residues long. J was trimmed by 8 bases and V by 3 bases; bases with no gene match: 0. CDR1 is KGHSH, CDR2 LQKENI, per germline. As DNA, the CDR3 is TGTGCCAGCTCACCGGGACAGGATTCACCCCTCCACTTT. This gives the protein CASSPGQDSPLHF.

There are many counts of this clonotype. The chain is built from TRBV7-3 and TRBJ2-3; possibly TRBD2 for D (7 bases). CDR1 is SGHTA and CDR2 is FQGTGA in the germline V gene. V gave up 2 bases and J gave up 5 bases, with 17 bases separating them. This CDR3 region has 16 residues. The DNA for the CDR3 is TGTGCCAGCAGCTTACATGCGCTGGGGGGGCAAGATACGCAGTATTTT. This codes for CASSLHALGGQDTQYF.

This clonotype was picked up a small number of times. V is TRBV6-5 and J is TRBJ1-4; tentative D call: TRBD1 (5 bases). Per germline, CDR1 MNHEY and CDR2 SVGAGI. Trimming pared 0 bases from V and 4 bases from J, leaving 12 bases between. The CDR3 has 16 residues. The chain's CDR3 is CASSYSGGAGNEKLFF. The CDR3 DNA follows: TGTGCCAGCAGTTACTCGGGAGGGGCTGGTAATGAAAAACTGTTTTTT.

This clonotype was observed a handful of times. CDR3 region: CAISELASETQYF. The CDR3 DNA is TGTGCCATCAGTGAGCTAGCGTCAGAGACCCAGTACTTC. V is TRBV10-3 and J is TRBJ2-5; D may be TRBD2 (6 bases). CDR1 ENHRY and CDR2 SYGVKD come from the germline V gene. V was shortened by 2 bases and J by 4 bases, with 8 bases between the two germline ends. This CDR3 has 13 residues.

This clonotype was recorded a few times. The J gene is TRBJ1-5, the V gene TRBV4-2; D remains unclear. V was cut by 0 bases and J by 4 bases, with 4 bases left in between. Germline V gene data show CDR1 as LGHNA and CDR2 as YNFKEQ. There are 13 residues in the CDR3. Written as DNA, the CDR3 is TGTGCCAGCAGCCAAGAGACTAATCAGCCCCAGCATTTT. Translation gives CASSQETNQPQHF.

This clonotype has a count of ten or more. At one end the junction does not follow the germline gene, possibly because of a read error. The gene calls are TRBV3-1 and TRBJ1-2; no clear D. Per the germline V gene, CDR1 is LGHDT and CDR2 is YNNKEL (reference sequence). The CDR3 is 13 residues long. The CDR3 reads CASSQEKQGGIYF. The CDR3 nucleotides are TGTGCCAGCAGCCAAGAGAAACAAGGAGGAATTTACTTC.

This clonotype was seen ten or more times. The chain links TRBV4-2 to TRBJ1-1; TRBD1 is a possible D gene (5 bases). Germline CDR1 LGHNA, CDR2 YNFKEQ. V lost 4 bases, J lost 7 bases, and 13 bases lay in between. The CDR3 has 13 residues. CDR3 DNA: TGTGCCAGCAGCCCGGGGGTTCCCGGTGAAGCTTTCTTT. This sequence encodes CASSPGVPGEAFF.

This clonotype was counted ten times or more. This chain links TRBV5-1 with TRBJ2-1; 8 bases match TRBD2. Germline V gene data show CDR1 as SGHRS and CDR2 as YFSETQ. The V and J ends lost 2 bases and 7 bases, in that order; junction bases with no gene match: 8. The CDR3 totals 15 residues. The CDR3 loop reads CASSLGGTSLNEQFF. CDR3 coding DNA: TGCGCCAGCAGCTTAGGCGGGACTAGTCTGAATGAGCAGTTCTTC.

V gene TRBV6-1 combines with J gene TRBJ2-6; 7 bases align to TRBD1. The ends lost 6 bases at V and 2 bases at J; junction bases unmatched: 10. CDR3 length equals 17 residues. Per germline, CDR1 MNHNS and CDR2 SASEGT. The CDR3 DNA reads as TGTGCCAGCAGAGCGACAGGGCTACTGACTGGGGCCAACGTCCTGACTTTC. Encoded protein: CASRATGLLTGANVLTF.

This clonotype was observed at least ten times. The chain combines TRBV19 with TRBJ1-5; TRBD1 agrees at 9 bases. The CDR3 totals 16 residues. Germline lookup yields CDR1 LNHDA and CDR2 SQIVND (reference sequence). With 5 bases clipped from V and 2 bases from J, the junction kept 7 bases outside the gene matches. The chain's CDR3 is CASSATGGGGNQPQHF. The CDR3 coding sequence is TGTGCCAGTAGTGCCACAGGGGGCGGAGGCAATCAGCCCCAGCATTTT.

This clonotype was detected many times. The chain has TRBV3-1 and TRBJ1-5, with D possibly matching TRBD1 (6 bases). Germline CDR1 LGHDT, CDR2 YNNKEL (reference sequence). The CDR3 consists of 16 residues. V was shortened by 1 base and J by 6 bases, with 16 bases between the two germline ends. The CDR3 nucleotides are TGTGCCAGCAGCCAAGGTTCTGGGGGCCAGGGTCAGCCCCAGCATTTT. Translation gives CASSQGSGGQGQPQHF.

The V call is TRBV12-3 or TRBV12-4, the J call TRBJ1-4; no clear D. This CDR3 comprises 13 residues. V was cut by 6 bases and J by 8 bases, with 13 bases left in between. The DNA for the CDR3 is TGTGCCAGCAGCCGGCGGACGCCCGAAAAACTGTTTTTT. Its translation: CASSRRTPEKLFF.